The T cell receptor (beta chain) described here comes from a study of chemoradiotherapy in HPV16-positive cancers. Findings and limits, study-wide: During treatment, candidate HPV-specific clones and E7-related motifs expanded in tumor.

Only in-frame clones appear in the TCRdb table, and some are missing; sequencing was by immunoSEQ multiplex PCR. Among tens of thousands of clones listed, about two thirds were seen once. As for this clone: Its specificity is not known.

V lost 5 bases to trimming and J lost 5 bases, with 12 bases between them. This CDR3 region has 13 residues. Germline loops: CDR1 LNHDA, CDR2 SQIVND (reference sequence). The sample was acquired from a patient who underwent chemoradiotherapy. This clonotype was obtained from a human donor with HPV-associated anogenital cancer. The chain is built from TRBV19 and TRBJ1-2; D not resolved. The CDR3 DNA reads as TGTGCCAGTAGTGTCGCTGCAGGATATGGCTACACCTTC. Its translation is CASSVAAGYGYTF.